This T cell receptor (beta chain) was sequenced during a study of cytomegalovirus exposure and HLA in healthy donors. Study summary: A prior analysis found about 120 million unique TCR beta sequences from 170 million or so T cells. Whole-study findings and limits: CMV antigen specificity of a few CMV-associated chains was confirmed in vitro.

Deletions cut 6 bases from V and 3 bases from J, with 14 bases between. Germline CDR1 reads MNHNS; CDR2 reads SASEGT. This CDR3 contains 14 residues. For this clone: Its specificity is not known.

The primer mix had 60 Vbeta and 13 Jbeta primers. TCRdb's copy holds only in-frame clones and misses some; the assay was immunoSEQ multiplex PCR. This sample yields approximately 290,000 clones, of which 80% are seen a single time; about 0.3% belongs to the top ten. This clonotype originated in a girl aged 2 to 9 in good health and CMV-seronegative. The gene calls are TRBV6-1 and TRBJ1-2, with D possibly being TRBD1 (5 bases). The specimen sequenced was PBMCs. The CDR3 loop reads CASRSGTEYYGYTF. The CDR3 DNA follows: TGTGCCAGCAGGAGCGGGACTGAATACTATGGCTACACCTTC.